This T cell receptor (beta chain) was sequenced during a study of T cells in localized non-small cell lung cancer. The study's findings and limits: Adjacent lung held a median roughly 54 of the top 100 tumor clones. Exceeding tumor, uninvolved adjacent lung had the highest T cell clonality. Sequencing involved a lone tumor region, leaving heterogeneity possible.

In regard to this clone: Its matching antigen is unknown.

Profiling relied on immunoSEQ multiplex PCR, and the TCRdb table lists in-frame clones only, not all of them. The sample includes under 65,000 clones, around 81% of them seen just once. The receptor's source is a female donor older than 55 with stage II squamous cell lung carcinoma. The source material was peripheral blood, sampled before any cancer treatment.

The CDR3: CASSFTGARGYTF. CDR3 DNA: TGTGCCAGCAGTTTCACAGGAGCCCGGGGCTACACCTTC. The chain employs TRBV6-6 and TRBJ1-2; maybe TRBD1 (5 bases). Looked up from germline, CDR1 is MNHNY and CDR2 is SVGAGI (reference sequence). CDR3 length: 13 residues. V was shortened by 4 bases and J by 8 bases, with 14 bases between the two germline ends.